The 27 T cell receptor beta chains below come from one sample, sequenced in a study of blood T cells in healthy people across ages. Then a second PCR, running roughly 7 to 11 cycles, was carried out with a sample-barcoded 5' primer and a J-beta primer mix. TCRdb processed the 5' RACE reads anew with MiXCR; each CDR3 protein has one entry. Seen here are some 880,000 distinct CDR3 sequences, roughly 40% observed once, and the top ten hold 13%. Input material: blood. The receptors here all came from a man between 18 and 29 years old in good health.

This chain connects TRBV6-1 to TRBJ1-2, with D unclear. The germline CDR1 and CDR2 sequences are MNHNS and SASEGT. V was trimmed by 4 bases and J by 0 bases, leaving 12 bases between them. The CDR3 extends over 15 amino acids. The CDR3 spells CASSAADRANYGYTF. The CDR3 DNA reads TGTGCCAGCAGTGCCGCGGACCGAGCTAACTATGGCTACACCTTC.

Concerning this clonotype itself: A read error is possible here, since a much larger clone lies one base away. This chain joins TRBV27 and TRBJ2-1; D gene unclear. The CDR3 contains 14 residues. Germline loops: CDR1 MNHEY, CDR2 SMNVEV (reference sequence). V lost 4 bases and J lost 5, with 12 bases in between. CDR3 nucleotides: TGTGCCAGCAGTTCCCCAGAAACCCACAATGAGCAGTTCTTC. It is translated as CASSSPETHNEQFF.

V gene TRBV11-2 combines with J gene TRBJ2-5, with D perhaps matching TRBD2 (7 bases). Germline CDR1 SGHAT, CDR2 FQNNGV. This CDR3 spans 15 amino acids. With 5 bases removed from V and 5 bases from J, the gap between germline ends came to 18 bases. CDR3 in DNA: TGTGCCAGCAGCCCATTTGGGGGGGCGGGGGAGACCCAGTACTTC. It specifies CASSPFGGAGETQYF.

The chain has TRBV6-2 or TRBV6-3 and TRBJ1-2, with D possibly being TRBD1 (5 bases). The CDR3 covers 14 residues. Per the germline V gene, CDR1 is MNHEY and CDR2 is SVGEGT. The V and J ends lost 5 bases and 5 bases respectively, with 15 bases between them. In nucleotides, the CDR3 is TGTGCCAGCAGTCAACAGGCATTTCCATATGGCTACACCTTC. It specifies CASSQQAFPYGYTF.

The gene calls are TRBV6-6 and TRBJ2-1, with TRBD2 identical over 8 bases. The CDR3 has 16 amino acids. V gave up 2 bases and J gave up 5 bases; unmatched junction bases: 8. Germline V CDR1 and CDR2: MNHNY, SVGAGI (reference sequence). In DNA, the CDR3 is TGTGCCAGCAGTTACCGTTTGGGGACTAGGGACAATGAGCAGTTCTTC. Protein sequence: CASSYRLGTRDNEQFF.

On this clonotype: At one end the junction does not follow the germline gene, possibly because of a read error. The rearrangement joins TRBV12-3 or TRBV12-4 to TRBJ2-5; perhaps D is TRBD1 or TRBD2 (6 bases each). This CDR3 comprises 14 residues. The CDR3 DNA reads TGTGCCAACAGTTTAGGGGGGTTACAAGAGACCCAGTACTTC. This encodes CANSLGGLQETQYF.

CDR3 in amino acids: CASSDVGQGAYEQYF. The CDR3 DNA sequence: TGTGCCAGCAGTGACGTTGGACAGGGGGCCTACGAGCAGTACTTC. The gene calls are TRBV6-1 and TRBJ2-7; the match to TRBD1 covers 10 bases. J lost 2 bases, V lost 3 bases, and 4 bases had no gene match. From germline, CDR1 is MNHNS and CDR2 SASEGT. This CDR3 has 15 amino acids.

This clonotype was seen a few times. The V call is TRBV12-3 or TRBV12-4, the J call TRBJ1-2, with D maybe TRBD1 (6 bases). The CDR3 length is 18 residues. Trimming took 4 bases from V and 1 from J, leaving 22 bases between them. The CDR3 DNA reads TGTGCCAGCAGTTCCCGGACTGGGGGCGGCGGCATTAACTATGGCTACACCTTC. This encodes CASSSRTGGGGINYGYTF.

This chain uses TRBV29-1 with TRBJ1-1, with D unclear. CDR1 is SQVTM and CDR2 is ANQGSEA in the germline V gene. Deletions cut 2 bases from V and 6 bases from J, with 10 bases between. CDR3 length: 12 amino acids. The CDR3 DNA reads TGCAGCGTTGAAACGGGAAGCGCTGAAGCTTTCTTT. Residues: CSVETGSAEAFF.

The chain is built from TRBV12-3 or TRBV12-4 and TRBJ2-3; 8 bases match TRBD1. There are 16 residues in the CDR3. Trimming took 1 base from V and 4 from J; bases not matched to a gene: 7. The CDR3 reads CASSLETGVRADTQYF. The CDR3 region has the DNA TGTGCCAGCAGTTTAGAGACAGGGGTGAGAGCAGATACGCAGTATTTT.

The gene calls are TRBV20-1 and TRBJ2-5; D may be TRBD2 (5 bases). The CDR3 length is 12 residues. Germline lookup yields CDR1 DFQATT and CDR2 SNEGSKA (reference sequence). Between the trimmed V and J ends, which lost 3 bases and 5 bases, there was a span of 10 bases. CDR3 DNA sequence: TGCAGTGCTAGCTTACTAGGGGAGACCCAGTACTTC. As protein: CSASLLGETQYF.

This clonotype showed up just a few times. This sequence joins TRBV15 and TRBJ2-2; 13 bases align to TRBD2. The CDR3 sequence is 17 residues long. Trimming removed 1 base from V and 5 bases from J; junction bases left unmatched: 4. Germline lookup yields CDR1 LNHNV and CDR2 YYDKDF (reference sequence). The CDR3 spells CATSRGLAGGVTGELFF. DNA for the CDR3: TGTGCCACCAGCAGAGGACTAGCGGGGGGAGTAACCGGGGAGCTGTTTTTT. Drawing the rest from reference TRBV15 and TRBJ2-2, the complete variable domain is DAMVIQNPRYQVTQFGKPVTLSCSQTLNHNVMYWYQQKSSQAPKLLFHYYDKDFNNEADTPDNFQSRRPNTSFCFLDIRSPGLGDTAMYLCATSRGLAGGVTGELFFGEGSRLTVL.

This clonotype was seen only a few times. The rearrangement links TRBV4-2 to TRBJ1-6, with D perhaps TRBD1 (5 bases). The V end was cut by 0 bases, the J end by 4 bases, with 13 bases between. Germline values: CDR1 LGHNA, CDR2 YNFKEQ. The CDR3 consists of 17 residues. CDR3 loop: CASSQDPGTDYNSPLHF. CDR3 nucleotide sequence: TGTGCCAGCAGCCAAGACCCTGGGACGGATTATAATTCACCCCTCCACTTT.

The chain employs TRBV20-1 and TRBJ1-5; 8 nucleotides agree with TRBD1. The CDR3 runs 15 residues. Per germline, CDR1 DFQATT and CDR2 SNEGSKA (reference sequence). V gave up 4 bases and J gave up 4 bases; unmatched junction bases: 9. The CDR3, as DNA: TGCAGTGCTACCCAAACAGGGGGATCGAATCAGCCCCAGCATTTT. It translates to CSATQTGGSNQPQHF.

This clonotype was recorded many times. V is TRBV12-3 or TRBV12-4 and J is TRBJ1-4; D ambiguous. Trimming took 6 bases from V and 0 from J, leaving 11 bases between them. CDR3 length: 15 residues. The CDR3 here is CASSHDPSTNEKLFF. CDR3 DNA sequence: TGTGCCAGCAGCCACGACCCCTCAACTAATGAAAAACTGTTTTTT.

The CDR3 nucleotides read TGTGCCAGCAGTACCCGGACAGGGGGGAATGAGCAGTTCTTC. This encodes CASSTRTGGNEQFF. V and J are TRBV27 and TRBJ2-1, with TRBD1 matching 10 bases. The CDR3 sequence is 14 residues long. The V gene's germline CDR1 is MNHEY and CDR2 SMNVEV (reference sequence). With V trimmed by 5 bases and J by 7 bases, 5 bases remained unmatched.

This clonotype was counted at least ten times. The chain couples TRBV6-5 to TRBJ1-2; the D gene is possibly TRBD1 (5 bases). CDR3 length equals 13 residues. With 0 bases removed from V and 7 bases from J, the gap between germline ends came to 9 bases. Germline CDR1 reads MNHEY; CDR2 reads SVGAGI. The CDR3 sequence is CASSYSTQGGYTF. The CDR3 bases are TGTGCCAGCAGTTACTCGACGCAGGGTGGCTACACCTTC.

This clonotype came up a few times. The chain combines TRBV12-3 or TRBV12-4 with TRBJ1-1; no definite D call. Trimming cost V 6 bases and J 1 base, with 12 bases left between them. CDR3 length: 14 residues. The DNA for the CDR3 is TGTGCCAGCAGCACCCTCGAGAAGAACACTGAAGCTTTCTTT. Translating it yields CASSTLEKNTEAFF.

Note on this clonotype: A much bigger clone sits one base away, suggesting this may be a read error. The chain recombines TRBV28 with TRBJ1-5; D is undetermined. Germline lookup yields CDR1 MDHEN and CDR2 SYDVKM. V lost 10 bases to trimming and J lost 0 bases, with 7 bases between them. The CDR3 has 12 residues. CDR3 protein: CAISGSNQPQHF. DNA for the CDR3: TGTGCCATCAGCGGTAGCAATCAGCCCCAGCATTTT.

This clonotype was detected only a few times. The V and J genes are TRBV20-1 and TRBJ2-3; D gene unclear. The germline V gene encodes CDR1 DFQATT and CDR2 SNEGSKA (reference sequence). The CDR3 has 15 amino acids. V lost 0 bases and J 0 bases, leaving 10 bases between the germline ends. The CDR3 bases are TGCAGTGCTAGAGATTGGCAGCTCAGCACAGATACGCAGTATTTT. Translating it yields CSARDWQLSTDTQYF.

The chain couples TRBV4-3 to TRBJ2-7; perhaps D is TRBD1 or TRBD2 (5 bases each). This CDR3 is 15 amino acids long. Germline V gene data show CDR1 as LGHNA and CDR2 as YSLEER. The V and J ends lost 1 base and 0 bases respectively, with 10 bases between them. CDR3 sequence (DNA): TGCGCCAGCAGCCAAGCGGCAGGGAGCTCCTACGAGCAGTACTTC. Translation: CASSQAAGSSYEQYF.

The chain recombines TRBV6-6 with TRBJ1-5, with 7 positions matching TRBD1. CDR3 size: 17 residues. Germline V gives CDR1 MNHNY, CDR2 SVGAGI (reference sequence). V was clipped by 2 bases and J by 1 base; unmatched bases: 8. This CDR3 reads CASSYMTGSVSNQPQHF. CDR3 bases: TGTGCCAGCAGTTACATGACAGGGTCGGTGAGCAATCAGCCCCAGCATTTT.

V gene TRBV5-6 combines with J gene TRBJ2-3, with TRBD2 matching over 7 bases. Losses at the gene ends were 3 bases for V and 0 bases for J; bases not matched to a gene: 28. The CDR3 contains 23 residues. Germline CDR1 and CDR2: SGHDT and YYEEEE. The CDR3 loop reads CASSSDSVGVVGRIPYSTDTQYF. CDR3 nucleotide sequence: TGTGCCAGCAGCTCAGATAGTGTGGGGGTAGTCGGGAGGATTCCTTACAGCACAGATACGCAGTATTTT.

In this sample, this clonotype turned up once. The rearrangement uses TRBV7-2 and TRBJ2-7; the D gene is possibly TRBD1 (6 bases). With 4 bases removed from V and 0 bases from J, the gap between germline ends came to 19 bases. Per the germline V gene, CDR1 is SGHTA and CDR2 is FQGNSA. This CDR3 has 17 amino acids. Written as DNA, the CDR3 is TGTGCCAGCAGCTCGATGGGGGCCAGGCGCTACTCCTACGAGCAGTACTTC. It specifies CASSSMGARRYSYEQYF.

In this sample, this clonotype turned up many times. The V call is TRBV7-2, the J call TRBJ1-2, with TRBD1 as a possible D gene (6 bases). The CDR3 is 16 amino acids. The V gene's germline CDR1 is SGHTA and CDR2 FQGNSA. The germline V and J ends were trimmed by 0 bases and 8 bases, with 19 bases remaining between them. CDR3 in amino acids: CASSLAGDGGQGGYTF. The DNA for the CDR3 is TGTGCCAGCAGCTTAGCGGGAGATGGGGGGCAAGGCGGCTACACCTTC.

This clonotype was seen more than once but under ten times. This sequence joins TRBV20-1 and TRBJ2-1; TRBD2 is a possible D gene (5 bases). This CDR3 spans 14 amino acids. The germline V gene encodes CDR1 DFQATT and CDR2 SNEGSKA (reference sequence). Trimming removed 3 bases from V and 6 bases from J, with 15 bases in between. CDR3 sequence reads: CSARAHEGLNEQFF. The CDR3, as DNA: TGCAGTGCTAGGGCTCACGAGGGTCTCAATGAGCAGTTCTTC.

This clonotype was recorded at least ten times. This chain joins TRBV4-2 and TRBJ2-1, with D possibly TRBD2 on 6 matching bases. The ends were cut back, 4 bases at V and 1 base at J, with 14 bases in the middle. The CDR3 is made up of 16 amino acids. Germline loops: CDR1 LGHNA, CDR2 YNFKEQ. The CDR3 sequence: CASSLSGTSSYNEQFF. DNA of the CDR3: TGTGCCAGCAGCCTTTCAGGGACTTCTTCCTACAATGAGCAGTTCTTC.